Following are 12 T cell receptor beta chains from one sample sequenced in a study of T cell responses to AZD1222 COVID-19 vaccine (dated by TCRdb to the early 2020s). The time point label for this specimen denotes: about 28 days (+/-7) after the second vaccine dose. Receptors were amplified or captured by the immunoSEQ multiplex PCR assay. The table was pulled from immuneACCESS by TCRdb, which kept in-frame rearrangements only. Such tables lose some clones; where checked, under half of the loss comes from unresolved V genes, and the rest has no known cause. The sample yields 20,000 to 30,000 clones; roughly 91% were counted once. In total, the top ten clones hold approximately 30% of the sample. The sequences come from peripheral blood, collected 28 days after the second AZD1222 dose. All receptors derive from an adult who received the AZD1222 COVID-19 vaccine.

The chain employs TRBV7-3 and TRBJ2-2; 7 nucleotides line up with TRBD1. Losses at the gene ends were 5 bases for V and 4 bases for J; bases not matched to a gene: 7. From germline, CDR1 is SGHTA and CDR2 FQGTGA. This CDR3 is 15 amino acids long. The CDR3 region is CASSEQGTSTGELFF. The CDR3 DNA sequence: TGTGCCAGCAGCGAACAGGGGACGAGCACCGGGGAGCTGTTTTTT. The full variable domain, completed using reference TRBV7-3 and TRBJ2-2, is GAGVSQTPSNKVTEKGKYVELRCDPISGHTALYWYRQSLGQGPEFLIYFQGTGAADDSGLPNDRFFAVRPEGSVSTLKIQRTERGDSAVYLCASSEQGTSTGELFFGEGSRLTVL.

This clone was seen more than once but under ten times. The gene calls are TRBV3-1 (or the pseudogene TRBV3-2) and TRBJ2-5, with TRBD1 identical over 8 bases. CDR1 and CDR2 from the germline V gene are LGHDT and YNNKEL (reference sequence). Trimming took 2 bases from V and 5 from J; bases not matched to a gene: 4. CDR3 length: 14 residues. The CDR3 coding sequence is TGTGCCAGCAGCCAACGGACAGGGCCGGAGACCCAGTACTTC. Amino acid sequence: CASSQRTGPETQYF.

The genes are TRBV6-5 and TRBJ1-6; D not resolved. The CDR3 extends over 15 amino acids. Germline CDR1 reads MNHEY; CDR2 reads SVGAGI. The ends were cut back, 6 bases at V and 6 bases at J, with 15 bases in the middle. As DNA, the CDR3 is TGTGCCAGCAGGAACCCTGGGCGGGGTAATTCACCCCTCCACTTT. Its translation is CASRNPGRGNSPLHF.

The chain joins TRBV4-1 to TRBJ2-5; no reliable D call. This CDR3 comprises 12 residues. Germline V CDR1 and CDR2: MGHRA, YSYEKL. The germline V and J ends were trimmed by 2 bases and 5 bases, with 6 bases remaining between them. CDR3 DNA: TGCGCCAGCAGCCAAAACGAGGAGACCCAGTACTTC. It yields the protein CASSQNEETQYF.

V is TRBV29-1 and J is TRBJ2-5, with TRBD2 as a possible D gene (5 bases). Germline V CDR1 and CDR2: SQVTM, ANQGSEA. CDR3 length equals 13 residues. Trimming took 8 bases from V and 5 from J, leaving 18 bases between them. DNA of the CDR3: TGCAGCCCTCGACTGTCGTCGGGGGAGACCCAGTACTTC. It encodes CSPRLSSGETQYF.

The rearrangement links TRBV24-1 to TRBJ2-1; D remains ambiguous. CDR1 KGHDR and CDR2 SFDVKD come from the germline V gene. The CDR3 consists of 12 residues. V dropped 5 bases and J dropped 8 bases, with 9 bases sitting between them. This CDR3 is CATSAPGDEQFF. CDR3 sequence (DNA): TGTGCCACCAGTGCCCCGGGCGATGAGCAGTTCTTC.

This clone was found once. The rearrangement links TRBV7-9 to TRBJ2-7, with D maybe TRBD2 (7 bases). The germline CDR1 and CDR2 sequences are SEHNR and FQNEAQ (reference sequence). V was pared by 8 bases and J by 5 bases, with 19 bases between. The CDR3 extends over 14 amino acids. The CDR3 nucleotides read TGTGCCAGCGGGGGGGCTAGCGGTAGGGACGAGCAGTACTTC. Translated: CASGGASGRDEQYF.

The rearrangement joins TRBV2 to TRBJ2-3; D gene uncertain. CDR1 SNHLY and CDR2 FYNNEI come from the germline V gene. The ends were cut back, 3 bases at V and 6 bases at J, with 7 bases in the middle. The CDR3 sequence is 12 residues long. DNA of the CDR3: TGTGCCAGCAGTGAGAGTAGTGATACGCAGTATTTT. It specifies CASSESSDTQYF.

The rearrangement links TRBV10-3 to TRBJ1-3; D gene ambiguous. The germline V gene has CDR1 ENHRY and CDR2 SYGVKD. Trimming took 10 bases from V and 0 from J, leaving 16 bases between them. This CDR3 is 15 amino acids long. In DNA form, the CDR3 reads TGTGCCACCCGCATGCAGCCTTTCTCTGGAAACACCATATATTTT. It encodes CATRMQPFSGNTIYF.

The J gene is TRBJ1-5, the V gene TRBV19; TRBD1 matches 7 bases. CDR1 and CDR2 (germline): LNHDA, SQIVND (reference sequence). The V and J ends lost 3 bases and 3 bases, in that order; junction bases with no gene match: 14. The CDR3 runs to 18 residues. The CDR3 coding sequence is TGTGCCAGTAGTATCGTGTTAGGGGGGACAGTGTACAATCAGCCCCAGCATTTT. Protein product: CASSIVLGGTVYNQPQHF.

As concerns this clone: The junction and the germline gene differ at one end; a read error may be behind it. The chain combines TRBV12-3 or TRBV12-4 with TRBJ2-1, with a tentative D call TRBD2 (6 bases). CDR3 length: 11 residues. The CDR3, as DNA: TGTGCCAGCAGCCCTAGTCAGGGCGGGGTCTTC. This gives the protein CASSPSQGGVF.

The chain joins TRBV6-4 to TRBJ2-1, with TRBD2 matching 13 bases. This CDR3 is built from 15 residues. Germline V gene lookup returns CDR1 MRHNA and CDR2 SNTAGT. The J segment lost 10 bases and the V segment lost 2 bases, leaving 5 bases of the junction unmatched. The DNA for the CDR3 is TGTGCCAGCAGTGACGGACTAGCGGGAGTTAGGGAGCAGTTCTTC. Encoded protein: CASSDGLAGVREQFF.